This T cell receptor beta chain is from a study of regulatory T cells in long-lasting Graves disease. Study-level points and caveats: Public clonotype sharing was higher in persistent than newly diagnosed patients.

This clonotype was picked up a small number of times. Its antigen is not known. Building the TCR beta libraries relied on iRepertoire HTBI primers, and CDR3 regions underwent Arm-PCR. TCRdb reprocessed the multiplex PCR reads via MiXCR and lists one record per CDR3 protein. The data show some 400,000 distinct CDR3 sequences, about 16% seen once. The time point here: newly diagnosed GD, antithyroid drugs for less than 3 months. From PBMCs, RNA was extracted and then used to make the TCR library. The same data also contributed to another study, on T cells in Graves' hyperthyroidism and ophthalmopathy. That report adds: The study defined stable Graves' hyperthyroidism as no ophthalmopathy progression within 18 months. Researchers barred patients who had uncontrolled infection, other autoimmune disease, pregnancy or lactation.

This receptor was obtained from a woman in her twenties or thirties with Graves disease. The source material was peripheral blood mononuclear cells (PBMCs), sampled at new diagnosis, from a patient treated with antithyroid drugs.

The CDR3 DNA reads as TGTGCCAGTAGTAAGGGACCATACGACCAGTTCTTC. It encodes CASSKGPYDQFF. This chain links TRBV19 with TRBJ2-1; D could derive from TRBD1 or TRBD2 (5 bases each). V was trimmed by 4 bases and J by 13 bases, leaving 14 bases between them. The CDR3 sequence is 12 residues long. Germline CDR1 reads LNHDA; CDR2 reads SQIVND (reference sequence).